The T cell receptor (beta chain) under discussion was sequenced for a study of blood T cell repertoires in COVID-19. CDR3 length: 13 residues. Germline CDR1 is SNHLY and CDR2 is FYNNEI. V lost 5 bases to trimming and J lost 5 bases; unmatched junction nucleotides: 5. This table comes from immunoSEQ multiplex PCR, and its TCRdb copy is limited to in-frame clones, with some not included. The sample lists tens of thousands of clones, approximately 86% occurring once. The sequenced sample consisted of peripheral blood. The V gene is TRBV2, the J gene TRBJ2-5; 7 nucleotides line up with TRBD2. The TCR was taken from a human donor in a cohort sampled during active COVID-19. As DNA, the CDR3 is TGTGCCAGCAGTAGGGAGGGCAGGGAGACCCAGTACTTC. This translates into CASSREGRETQYF.